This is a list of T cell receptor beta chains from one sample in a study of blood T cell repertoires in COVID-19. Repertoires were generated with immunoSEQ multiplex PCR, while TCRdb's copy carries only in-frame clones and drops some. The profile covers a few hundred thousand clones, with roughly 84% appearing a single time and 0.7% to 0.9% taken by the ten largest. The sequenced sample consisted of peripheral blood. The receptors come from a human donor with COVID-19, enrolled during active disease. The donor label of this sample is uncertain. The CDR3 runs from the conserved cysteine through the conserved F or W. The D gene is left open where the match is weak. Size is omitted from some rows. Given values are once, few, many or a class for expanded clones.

TGTGCCAGCAGTGGGACAGGATACAATGAGCAGTTCTTC	CASSGTGYNEQFF	-	TRBV25-1	TRBJ2-1	TRBD1
TGTGCCAGCAGCGTAGTCCCGGGACTAACCCACACAGATACGCAGTATTTT	CASSVVPGLTHTDTQYF	-	TRBV9	TRBJ2-3	TRBD2
TGTGCCAGCACTCGAGCGGGCCCGAACACTGAAGCTTTCTTT	CASTRAGPNTEAFF	few	TRBV6-5	TRBJ1-1	-
TGCGCCAGCAGTGACGGGGACTTAGAAGGAAACACCATATATTTT	CASSDGDLEGNTIYF	-	TRBV10-2	TRBJ1-3	-
TGTGCCAGCAGTGAATCGGGGTTCAATCAGCCCCAGCATTTT	CASSESGFNQPQHF	-	TRBV6-1	TRBJ1-5	-
TGTGCCAGCTCACGTGAAACAGGGAACACTGAAGCTTTCTTT	CASSRETGNTEAFF	-	TRBV18	TRBJ1-1	-
TGCGCCAGCAGCTTGGACTCCCCCTACACAGATACGCAGTATTTT	CASSLDSPYTDTQYF	-	TRBV5-1	TRBJ2-3	-
TGTGCCAGCAGCTCTTCGGGGACTACTCCTAATGAGCAGTTCTTC	CASSSSGTTPNEQFF	-	TRBV7-2	TRBJ2-1	TRBD2
TGTGCCAGCTGTAGAGGGATCGACAATGAAAAACTGTTTTTT	CASCRGIDNEKLFF	-	TRBV5-6	TRBJ1-4	-
TGTGCCAGTAGTGGGACTAGCGGGAGGGCCGGGGAGTTCTTC	CASSGTSGRAGEFF	-	TRBV19	TRBJ2-1	TRBD2
TGTGCCAGCAGCCAAGCGGACAGGGGAGGAAACACCATATATTTT	CASSQADRGGNTIYF	-	TRBV3-1/TRBV3-2	TRBJ1-3	TRBD1
TGTGCCAGTAGTTCACAGACAAGCTCCTACAATGAGCAGTTCTTC	CASSSQTSSYNEQFF	-	TRBV19	TRBJ2-1	-
TGCGCCAGCAGTGAGTCGAAGACAAATCAGCCCCAGCATTTT	CASSESKTNQPQHF	-	TRBV10-2	TRBJ1-5	-
TGTGCCATCAGGGCGGAGAGCACAGATACGCAGTATTTT	CAIRAESTDTQYF	-	TRBV10-3	TRBJ2-3	-
TGTGCCAGCAGTTTATCTAGGGACAGGGGCGAGCAGTACTTC	CASSLSRDRGEQYF	-	TRBV28	TRBJ2-7	TRBD1
TGTGCCAGCAGCGCAGGGGTCGGCTACACCTTC	CASSAGVGYTF	once	TRBV11-1	TRBJ1-2	-
TGTGCCACCAGCTACCAGGAGGGAGTCAACGAGCAGTACTTC	CATSYQEGVNEQYF	-	TRBV15	TRBJ2-7	-
TGTGCCAGCAGCTTGTGGACAGGGCCCTCTGGAAACACCATATATTTT	CASSLWTGPSGNTIYF	many	TRBV5-6	TRBJ1-3	TRBD1
TGTGCCAGCAGCTTAGATATTGGACAGGTTTTTAGGAATGGCTACACCTTC	CASSLDIGQVFRNGYTF	-	TRBV11-2	TRBJ1-2	TRBD1
TGTGCCACCAGCAGAGATAGTGCGGGGAACAATCAGCCCCAGCATTTT	CATSRDSAGNNQPQHF	once	TRBV15	TRBJ1-5	-
TGTGCCAGCAGCCAAGCGAACTATGGCTACACCTTC	CASSQANYGYTF	-	TRBV3-1/TRBV3-2	TRBJ1-2	-
TGTGCCAGCACGAGAACCTCTAACTATGGCTACACCTTC	CASTRTSNYGYTF	-	TRBV11-2	TRBJ1-2	-